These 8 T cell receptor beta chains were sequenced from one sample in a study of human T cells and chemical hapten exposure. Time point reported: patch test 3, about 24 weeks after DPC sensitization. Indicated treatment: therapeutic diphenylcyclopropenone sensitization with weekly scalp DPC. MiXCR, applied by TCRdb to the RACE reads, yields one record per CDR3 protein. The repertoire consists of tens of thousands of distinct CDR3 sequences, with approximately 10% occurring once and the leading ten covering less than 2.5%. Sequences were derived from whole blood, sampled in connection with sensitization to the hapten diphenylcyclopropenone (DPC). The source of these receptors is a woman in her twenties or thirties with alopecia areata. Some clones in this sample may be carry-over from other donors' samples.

CDR3 DNA sequence: TGCAGCGTTAAACAGGGAGGCTATGGCTACACCTTC. It is translated as CSVKQGGYGYTF. The rearrangement uses TRBV29-1 and TRBJ1-2; D possibly corresponds to TRBD1 (6 bases). Germline CDR1 SQVTM, CDR2 ANQGSEA. V was pared by 5 bases and J by 4 bases, with 11 bases between. The CDR3 contains 12 residues.

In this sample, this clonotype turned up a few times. Written as DNA, the CDR3 is TGCAGCGTTGAAGTACTAGCGGGGGCAAAAGAGACCCAGTACTTC. Protein sequence: CSVEVLAGAKETQYF. V usage is TRBV29-1 and J usage is TRBJ2-5; 11 bases are a match to TRBD2. CDR3 length: 15 amino acids. The V and J ends lost 1 base and 3 bases, in that order; junction bases with no gene match: 4. Looked up from germline, CDR1 is SQVTM and CDR2 is ANQGSEA.

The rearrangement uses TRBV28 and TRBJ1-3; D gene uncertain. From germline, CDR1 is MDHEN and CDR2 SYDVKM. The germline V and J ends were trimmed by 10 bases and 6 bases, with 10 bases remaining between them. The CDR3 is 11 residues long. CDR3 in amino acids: CATFLKNTIYF. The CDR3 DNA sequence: TGTGCCACTTTCCTGAAAAACACCATATATTTT.

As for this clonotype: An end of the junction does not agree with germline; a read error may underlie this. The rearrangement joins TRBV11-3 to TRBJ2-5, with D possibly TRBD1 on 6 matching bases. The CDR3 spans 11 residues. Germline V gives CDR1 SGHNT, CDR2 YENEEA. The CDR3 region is CASRGQGTQYF. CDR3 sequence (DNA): TGTGCCAGCAGGGGACAAGGGACCCAGTACTTC.

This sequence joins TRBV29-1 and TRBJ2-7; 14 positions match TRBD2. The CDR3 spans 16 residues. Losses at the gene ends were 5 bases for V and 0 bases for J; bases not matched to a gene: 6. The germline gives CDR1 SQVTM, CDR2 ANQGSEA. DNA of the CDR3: TGCAGCGTTTATGGGACTAGCGGGAGAAGCTCCTACGAGCAGTACTTC. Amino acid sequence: CSVYGTSGRSSYEQYF.

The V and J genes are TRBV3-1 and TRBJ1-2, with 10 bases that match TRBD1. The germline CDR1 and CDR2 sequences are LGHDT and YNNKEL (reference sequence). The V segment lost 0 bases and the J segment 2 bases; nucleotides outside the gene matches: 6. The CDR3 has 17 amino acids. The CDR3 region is CASSQDLTGGENYGYTF. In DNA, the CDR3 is TGTGCCAGCAGCCAAGATCTGACAGGGGGCGAGAACTATGGCTACACCTTC.

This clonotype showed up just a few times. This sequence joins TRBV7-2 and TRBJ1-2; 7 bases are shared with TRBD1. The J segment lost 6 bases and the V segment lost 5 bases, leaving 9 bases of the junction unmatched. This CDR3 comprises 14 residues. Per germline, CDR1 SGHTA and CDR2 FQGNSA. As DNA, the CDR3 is TGTGCCAGCAGCGAATCTCAGGACAGGCATGGCTACACCTTC. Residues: CASSESQDRHGYTF.

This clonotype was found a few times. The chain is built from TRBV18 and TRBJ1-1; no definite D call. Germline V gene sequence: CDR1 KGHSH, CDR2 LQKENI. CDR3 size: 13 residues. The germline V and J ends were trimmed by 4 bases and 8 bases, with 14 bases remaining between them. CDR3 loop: CASSLANAREAFF. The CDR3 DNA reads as TGTGCCAGCTCACTCGCTAACGCCCGGGAAGCTTTCTTT.